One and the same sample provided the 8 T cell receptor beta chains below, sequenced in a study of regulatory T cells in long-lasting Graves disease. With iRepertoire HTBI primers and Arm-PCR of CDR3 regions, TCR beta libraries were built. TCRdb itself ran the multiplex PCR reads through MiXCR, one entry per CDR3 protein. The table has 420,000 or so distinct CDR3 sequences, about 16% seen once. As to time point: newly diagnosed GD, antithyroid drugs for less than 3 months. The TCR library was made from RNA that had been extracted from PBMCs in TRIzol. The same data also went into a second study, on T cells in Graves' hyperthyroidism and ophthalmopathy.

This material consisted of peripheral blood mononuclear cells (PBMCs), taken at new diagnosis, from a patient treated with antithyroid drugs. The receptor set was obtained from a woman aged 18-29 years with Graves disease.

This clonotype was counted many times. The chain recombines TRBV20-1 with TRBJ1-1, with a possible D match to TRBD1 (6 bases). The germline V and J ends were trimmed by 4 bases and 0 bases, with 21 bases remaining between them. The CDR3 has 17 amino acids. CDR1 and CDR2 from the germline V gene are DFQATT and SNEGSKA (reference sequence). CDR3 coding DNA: TGCAGTGCTAAACAGACAGGAAGGGGCTCTATGAACACTGAAGCTTTCTTT. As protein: CSAKQTGRGSMNTEAFF.

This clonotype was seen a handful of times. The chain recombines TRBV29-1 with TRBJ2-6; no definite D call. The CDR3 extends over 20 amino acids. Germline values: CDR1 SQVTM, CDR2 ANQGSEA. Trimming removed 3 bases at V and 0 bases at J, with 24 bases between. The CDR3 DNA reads TGCAGCGTTGAGAGCGCCTTACCTCTTACAGAGAACTCTGGGGCCAACGTCCTGACTTTC. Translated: CSVESALPLTENSGANVLTF. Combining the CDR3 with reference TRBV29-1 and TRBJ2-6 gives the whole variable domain SAVISQKPSRDICQRGTSLTIQCQVDSQVTMMFWYRQQPGQSLTLIATANQGSEATYESGFVIDKFPISRPNLTFSTLTVSNMSPEDSSIYLCSVESALPLTENSGANVLTFGAGSRLTVL.

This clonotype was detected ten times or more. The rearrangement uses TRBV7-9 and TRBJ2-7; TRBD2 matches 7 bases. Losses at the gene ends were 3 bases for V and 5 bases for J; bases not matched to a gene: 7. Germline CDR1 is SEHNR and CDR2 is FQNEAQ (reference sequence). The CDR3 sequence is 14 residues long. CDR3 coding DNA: TGTGCCAGCAGCTTGGAGCGGGACTATCACGAGCAGTACTTC. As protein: CASSLERDYHEQYF.

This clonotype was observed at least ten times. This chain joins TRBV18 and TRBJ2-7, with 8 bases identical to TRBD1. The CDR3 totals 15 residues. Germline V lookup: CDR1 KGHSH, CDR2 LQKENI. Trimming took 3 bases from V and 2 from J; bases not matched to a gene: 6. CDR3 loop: CASSPTGDGTYEQYF. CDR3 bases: TGTGCCAGCTCACCGACAGGGGACGGGACCTACGAGCAGTACTTC.

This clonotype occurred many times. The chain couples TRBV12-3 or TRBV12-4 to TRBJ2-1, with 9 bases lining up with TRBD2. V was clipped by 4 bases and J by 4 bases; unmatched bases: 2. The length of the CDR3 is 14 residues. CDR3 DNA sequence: TGTGCCAGCAGTTCCCTAGCGGGATACAATGAGCAGTTCTTC. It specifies CASSSLAGYNEQFF.

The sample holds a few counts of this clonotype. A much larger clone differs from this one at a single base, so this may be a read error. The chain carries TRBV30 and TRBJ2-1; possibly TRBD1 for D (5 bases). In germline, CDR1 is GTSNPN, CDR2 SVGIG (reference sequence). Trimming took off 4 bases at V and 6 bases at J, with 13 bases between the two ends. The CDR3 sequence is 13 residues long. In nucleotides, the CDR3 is TGTGCCTGGAATTCGGCAGGGCTCAATGAGCAGTTCTTC. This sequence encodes CAWNSAGLNEQFF. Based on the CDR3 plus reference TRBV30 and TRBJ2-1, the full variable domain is SQTIHQWPATLVQPVGSPLSLECTVEGTSNPNLYWYRQAAGRGLQLLFYSVGIGQISSEVPQNLSASRPQDRQFILSSKKLLLSDSGFYLCAWNSAGLNEQFFGPGTRLTVL.

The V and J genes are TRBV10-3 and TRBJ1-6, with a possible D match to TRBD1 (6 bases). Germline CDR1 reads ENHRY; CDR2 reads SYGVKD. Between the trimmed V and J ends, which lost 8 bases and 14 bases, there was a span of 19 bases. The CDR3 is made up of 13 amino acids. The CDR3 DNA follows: TGTGCCATCTCACCCGACAGGATCTGGGCCCTCCACTTT. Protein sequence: CAISPDRIWALHF.

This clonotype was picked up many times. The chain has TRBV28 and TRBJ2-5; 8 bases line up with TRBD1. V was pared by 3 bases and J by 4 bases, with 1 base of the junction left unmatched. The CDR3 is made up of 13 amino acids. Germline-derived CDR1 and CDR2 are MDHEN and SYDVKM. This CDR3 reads CASSFDRGETQYF. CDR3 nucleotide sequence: TGTGCCAGCAGTTTTGACAGGGGAGAGACCCAGTACTTC.